This TCR beta chain was captured by sequencing in a study of type 1 regulatory T cells. Overall study: This in vitro CD4 product, T-allo10, is enriched for Tr1 cells and alloantigen-specific. The study, taken as a whole, reports: Compared with non-type 1 regulatory T cells, type 1 regulatory T cells showed a more restricted TCR repertoire.

This clonotype was counted only a few times. Its target is not known. Trimming took off 2 bases at V and 9 bases at J, with 14 bases between the two ends. CDR3 length: 14 amino acids. Germline CDR1 MNHNS, CDR2 SASEGT. Via MiXCR, TCRdb re-called the reads, giving one row per CDR3 protein. This table holds 55,000 to 65,000 distinct CDR3 sequences, 62% found once. The genes are TRBV6-1 and TRBJ2-1; D may be TRBD1 (5 bases). Material: cultured non-Tr1 T cells, either the whole culture or a sorted T cell fraction (not recorded which). The source of this sequence is a human donor in good health. CDR3 sequence (DNA): TGTGCCAGCAGTGAAAGGTCAGGGAACCTTGAGCAGTTCTTC. Translation gives CASSERSGNLEQFF.